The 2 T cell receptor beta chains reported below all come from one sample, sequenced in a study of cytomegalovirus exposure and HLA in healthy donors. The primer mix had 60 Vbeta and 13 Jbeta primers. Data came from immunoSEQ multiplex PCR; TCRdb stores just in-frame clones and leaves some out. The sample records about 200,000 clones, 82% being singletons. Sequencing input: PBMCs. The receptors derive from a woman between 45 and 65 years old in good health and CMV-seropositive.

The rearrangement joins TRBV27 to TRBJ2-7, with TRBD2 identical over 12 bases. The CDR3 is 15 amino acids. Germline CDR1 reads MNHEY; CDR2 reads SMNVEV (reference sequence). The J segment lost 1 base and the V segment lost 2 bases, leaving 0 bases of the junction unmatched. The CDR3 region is CASSLGTSGSYEQYF. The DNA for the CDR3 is TGTGCCAGCAGTTTAGGGACTAGCGGGTCCTACGAGCAGTACTTC.

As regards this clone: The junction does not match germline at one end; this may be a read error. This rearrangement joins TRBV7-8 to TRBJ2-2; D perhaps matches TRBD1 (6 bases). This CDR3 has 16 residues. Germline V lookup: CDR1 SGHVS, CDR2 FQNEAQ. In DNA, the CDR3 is TGTGCCAGCAGCCTAGCACAGGGATGGGACACCGGGGAGCTGTTTTTT. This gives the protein CASSLAQGWDTGELFF. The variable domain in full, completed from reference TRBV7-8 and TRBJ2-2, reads GAGVSQSPRYKVAKRGQDVALRCDPISGHVSLFWYQQALGQGPEFLTYFQNEAQLDKSGLPSDRFFAERPEGSVSTLKIQRTQQEDSAVYLCASSLAQGWDTGELFFGEGSRLTVL.